The present TCR beta chain was sequenced within a study of early stage breast cancer tumors. Study at large: ER+/PR+/HER2- status applied to about 70% of the 16 invasive breast tumors.

Broader study findings: Enriched TCRB sequences shared across patients were mostly commonly generated sequences.

V lost 4 bases, J lost 7 bases, and 2 bases lay in between. From germline, CDR1 is SEHNR and CDR2 FQNEAQ (reference sequence). The CDR3 totals 11 residues. Blood replicates held 0.5 ug DNA, tumor or normal breast about 1.5 ug, two each. Using immunoSEQ multiplex PCR, the repertoire was profiled, and TCRdb retains in-frame clones only, with some absent. The sample shows 60,000 to 80,000 clones, around four fifths of them seen only once. About this clone: What it binds is not known.

The chain has TRBV7-9 and TRBJ1-6; D ambiguous. The specimen was blood. The sequence came from a person between 55 and 70 years old with breast cancer. The CDR3 here is CASSSNSPLHF. In DNA form, the CDR3 reads TGTGCCAGCAGCTCAAATTCACCCCTCCACTTT. Using reference TRBV7-9 and TRBJ1-6 for the parts outside the CDR3, the full variable domain is DTGVSQNPRHKITKRGQNVTFRCDPISEHNRLYWYRQTLGQGPEFLTYFQNEAQLEKSRLLSDRFSAERPKGSFSTLEIQRTEQGDSAMYLCASSSNSPLHFGNGTRLTVT.